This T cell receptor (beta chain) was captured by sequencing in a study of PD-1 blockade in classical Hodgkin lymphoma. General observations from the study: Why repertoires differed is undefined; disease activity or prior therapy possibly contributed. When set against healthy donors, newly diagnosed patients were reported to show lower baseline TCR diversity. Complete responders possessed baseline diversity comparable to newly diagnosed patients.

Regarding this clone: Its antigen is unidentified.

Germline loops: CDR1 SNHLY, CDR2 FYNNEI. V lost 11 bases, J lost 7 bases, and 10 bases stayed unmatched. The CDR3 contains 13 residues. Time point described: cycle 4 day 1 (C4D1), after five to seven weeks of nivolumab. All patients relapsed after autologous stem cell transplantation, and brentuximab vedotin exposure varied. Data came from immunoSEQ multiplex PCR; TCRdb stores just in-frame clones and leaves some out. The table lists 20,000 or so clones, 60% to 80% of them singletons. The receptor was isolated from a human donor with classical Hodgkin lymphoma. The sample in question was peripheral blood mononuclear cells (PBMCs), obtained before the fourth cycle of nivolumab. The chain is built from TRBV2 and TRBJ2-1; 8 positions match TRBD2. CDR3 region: CASGRERENEQFF. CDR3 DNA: TGTGCCTCAGGGCGAGAGCGGGAGAATGAGCAGTTCTTC.